These 29 T cell receptor beta chains were sequenced from one sample in a study of blood T cell repertoires in COVID-19. Sequenced by immunoSEQ multiplex PCR; TCRdb stores in-frame clones only, minus some. Of about 62,000 clones listed, more than 60% are singletons. Sequencing used peripheral blood. The receptor set was obtained from an elderly woman with active or convalescent COVID-19.

The chain has TRBV23-1 and TRBJ2-7; 14 nucleotides line up with TRBD2. TRBV23-1 is labeled an ORF, and its function is uncertain. V was clipped by 4 bases and J by 2 bases; unmatched bases: 10. This CDR3 has 18 amino acids. The CDR3: CASSPSGTSGGLTYEQYF. The DNA for the CDR3 is TGCGCCAGCAGTCCCAGCGGGACTAGCGGGGGCCTGACCTACGAGCAGTACTTC.

V usage is TRBV18 and J usage is TRBJ1-2; perhaps TRBD1 as D (6 bases). Trimming shortened V by 2 bases and J by 2 bases, and 24 bases separated the two germline ends. The CDR3 runs 19 residues. Germline V lookup: CDR1 KGHSH, CDR2 LQKENI. The CDR3 reads CASSPSGDPRELGNYGYTF. CDR3 coding DNA: TGTGCCAGCTCACCATCAGGGGACCCACGGGAATTGGGGAACTATGGCTACACCTTC.

The rearrangement links TRBV15 to TRBJ1-4; D gene uncertain. V shed 3 bases and J shed 5 bases, with 10 bases lying between them. Germline assignment: CDR1 LNHNV and CDR2 YYDKDF (reference sequence). This CDR3 contains 14 residues. CDR3 residues: CATSSPPVNEKLFF. The CDR3 DNA follows: TGTGCCACCAGCAGTCCTCCCGTAAATGAAAAACTGTTTTTT.

This rearrangement joins TRBV5-1 to TRBJ1-1, with 11 bases matching TRBD1. CDR3 size: 15 residues. Losses at the gene ends were 3 bases for V and 3 bases for J; bases not matched to a gene: 4. CDR1 and CDR2 (germline): SGHRS, YFSETQ. DNA for the CDR3: TGCGCCAGCAGCTCCCAGGGACAGGGGGACACTGAAGCTTTCTTT. Protein sequence: CASSSQGQGDTEAFF.

In this sample, this clone turned up a few times. CDR3: CAWRGSANQPQHF. CDR3 bases: TGTGCCTGGAGGGGCAGTGCCAATCAGCCCCAGCATTTT. V and J are TRBV30 and TRBJ1-5; no reliable D call. There are 13 residues in the CDR3. The germline V and J ends were trimmed by 3 bases and 3 bases, with 9 bases remaining between them. Germline CDR1 is GTSNPN and CDR2 is SVGIG (reference sequence). Filled out from reference TRBV30 and TRBJ1-5, the complete variable domain reads SQTIHQWPATLVQPVGSPLSLECTVEGTSNPNLYWYRQAAGRGLQLLFYSVGIGQISSEVPQNLSASRPQDRQFILSSKKLLLSDSGFYLCAWRGSANQPQHFGDGTRLSIL.

CDR3 sequence: CASRQPDRNTIYF. DNA of the CDR3: TGTGCCAGCAGGCAACCGGACAGGAACACCATATATTTT. The chain joins TRBV6-5 to TRBJ1-3; 7 bases align to TRBD1. CDR1 is MNHEY and CDR2 is SVGAGI in the germline V gene. The CDR3 length is 13 residues. Losses at the gene ends were 6 bases for V and 7 bases for J; bases not matched to a gene: 6.

V gene TRBV5-1 combines with J gene TRBJ1-2; 8 positions match TRBD1. J lost 6 bases, V lost 2 bases, and 6 bases had no gene match. This CDR3 is built from 14 residues. Germline CDR1 and CDR2: SGHRS and YFSETQ. This CDR3 reads CASSFTGGKNGYTF. Here the CDR3 DNA reads TGCGCCAGCAGCTTCACAGGGGGTAAGAATGGCTACACCTTC.

This clone appeared once. V is TRBV7-3 and J is TRBJ1-1; D might be TRBD1 (5 bases). Trimming took off 5 bases at V and 1 base at J, with 14 bases between the two ends. Germline V gene data show CDR1 as SGHTA and CDR2 as FQGTGA. CDR3 length: 15 amino acids. CDR3 sequence: CASSVFRVQNTEAFF. The DNA of the CDR3 is TGTGCCAGCAGCGTATTCAGGGTTCAGAACACTGAAGCTTTCTTT.

This rearrangement joins TRBV19 to TRBJ1-1; D call uncertain. Germline V gene data show CDR1 as LNHDA and CDR2 as SQIVND (reference sequence). The CDR3 runs to 14 residues. Trimming pared 3 bases from V and 6 bases from J, leaving 14 bases between. Here the CDR3 DNA reads TGTGCCAGTAGTATCAGAGGGTTAGGCGCTGAAGCTTTCTTT. Translating it yields CASSIRGLGAEAFF.

This clone was seen once. This specimen includes other DNA sequences encoding the same CDR3. The chain employs TRBV6-5 and TRBJ2-3; 8 bases are a match to TRBD2. Germline values: CDR1 MNHEY, CDR2 SVGAGI. Losses at the gene ends were 5 bases for V and 3 bases for J; bases not matched to a gene: 7. CDR3 length equals 15 residues. The CDR3 nucleotides read TGTGCCAGCAGTCCCCTCGCGGGGGGAACAGATACGCAGTATTTT. Amino acid sequence: CASSPLAGGTDTQYF.

In its sample, this clone was seen a few times. The chain recombines TRBV3-1 (or the pseudogene TRBV3-2) with TRBJ1-1, with 9 positions matching TRBD1. Trimming cost V 4 bases and J 4 bases; bases outside gene matches: 1. Germline V gives CDR1 LGHDT, CDR2 YNNKEL (reference sequence). The CDR3 has 13 residues. CDR3 nucleotide sequence: TGTGCCAGCAGCCGGGACAGGGTCACTGAAGCTTTCTTT. Its translation: CASSRDRVTEAFF.

Here the CDR3 reads CASSLTSGTDTQYF. In nucleotides, the CDR3 is TGCGCCAGCAGCTTGACTAGCGGCACAGATACGCAGTATTTT. The rearrangement joins TRBV5-1 to TRBJ2-3; 7 nucleotides line up with TRBD2. CDR1 SGHRS and CDR2 YFSETQ come from the germline V gene. The CDR3 has 14 residues. V gave up 1 base and J gave up 1 base; unmatched junction bases: 0.

This sequence joins TRBV27 and TRBJ2-1; D may be TRBD1 (6 bases). Trimming left V 7 bases short and J 5 bases short, with 21 bases between. The CDR3 extends over 16 amino acids. Germline CDR1 reads MNHEY; CDR2 reads SMNVEV (reference sequence). CDR3 DNA: TGTGCCAGCACGCAGGGGTGGGGAATGAAGAACAATGAGCAGTTCTTC. Protein sequence: CASTQGWGMKNNEQFF.

CDR3 bases: TGTGCCAGTAGTATAGCTGCAGGACTCTTGAACACTGAAGCTTTCTTT. It encodes CASSIAAGLLNTEAFF. This rearrangement joins TRBV19 to TRBJ1-1; D is ambiguous. V lost 1 base, J lost 0 bases, and 12 bases lay in between. Germline V lookup: CDR1 LNHDA, CDR2 SQIVND (reference sequence). This CDR3 comprises 16 residues.

V is TRBV15 and J is TRBJ1-4; 10 nucleotides agree with TRBD1. Trimming cost V 5 bases and J 5 bases; bases outside gene matches: 8. Germline-derived CDR1 and CDR2 are LNHNV and YYDKDF (reference sequence). The CDR3 runs 16 residues. The DNA for the CDR3 is TGTGCCACCAGCTTGTGGACAGGGGGAAGCAATGAAAAACTGTTTTTT. Encoded protein: CATSLWTGGSNEKLFF.

J is TRBJ2-3 and V is TRBV7-9; D is uncertain. Deletions cut 5 bases from V and 0 bases from J, with 18 bases between. This CDR3 is built from 17 residues. CDR1 and CDR2 (germline): SEHNR, FQNEAQ (reference sequence). DNA for the CDR3: TGTGCCAGCAGCCCTCTAATCCGGGTCCCCAGCACAGATACGCAGTATTTT. Translating gives CASSPLIRVPSTDTQYF.

This clone was counted a single time. CDR3 protein: CASSLAQGYEQYF. CDR3 sequence (DNA): TGTGCCAGCTCACTGGCACAGGGCTACGAGCAGTACTTC. This chain joins TRBV18 and TRBJ2-7, with D possibly matching TRBD1 (6 bases). CDR3 length: 13 amino acids. Trimming pared 4 bases from V and 3 bases from J, leaving 10 bases between. Per the germline V gene, CDR1 is KGHSH and CDR2 is LQKENI.

The chain links TRBV5-1 to TRBJ2-3; D may be TRBD2 (5 bases). The CDR3 totals 16 residues. Germline loops: CDR1 SGHRS, CDR2 YFSETQ. Trimming removed 3 bases from V and 2 bases from J, with 16 bases in between. The CDR3 nucleotides read TGCGCCAGCAGCTCACTTCTAGGCGGGTCCACAGATACGCAGTATTTT. It codes for CASSSLLGGSTDTQYF.

This chain links TRBV18 with TRBJ2-5; 9 positions agree with TRBD1. Germline CDR1 reads KGHSH; CDR2 reads LQKENI. The CDR3 is made up of 15 amino acids. The ends lost 6 bases at V and 5 bases at J; junction bases unmatched: 10. The CDR3 sequence: CASSPGQGMGETQYF. The CDR3 coding sequence is TGTGCCAGCTCCCCTGGACAGGGGATGGGCGAGACCCAGTACTTC.

The V call is TRBV10-3, the J call TRBJ1-1; tentative D call: TRBD1 (6 bases). The ends were cut back, 7 bases at V and 3 bases at J, with 12 bases in the middle. Germline CDR1 is ENHRY and CDR2 is SYGVKD. The CDR3 is 13 residues long. The CDR3 nucleotides read TGTGCCATCACCCTGGACAGTTACACTGAAGCTTTCTTT. Amino acid sequence: CAITLDSYTEAFF.

The CDR3 DNA follows: TGCAGTGCTAGTCTCGTTCAGGGTGGCTATGGCTACACCTTC. Amino acids: CSASLVQGGYGYTF. The chain carries TRBV20-1 and TRBJ1-2; D possibly corresponds to TRBD1 (5 bases). The V gene lost 3 bases and the J gene lost 4 bases, with 15 bases spanning the gap. The CDR3 is 14 residues long. Germline loops: CDR1 DFQATT, CDR2 SNEGSKA (reference sequence).

The chain uses TRBV7-9 and TRBJ1-4, with 10 bases that match TRBD1. V trimming: 3 bases; J trimming: 5 bases; junction bases outside the gene matches: 0. Germline lookup yields CDR1 SEHNR and CDR2 FQNEAQ (reference sequence). The CDR3 is 14 amino acids. The CDR3 nucleotides are TGTGCCAGCAGCTTGGACAGGGGGAATGAAAAACTGTTTTTT. Translation: CASSLDRGNEKLFF.

This chain links TRBV20-1 with TRBJ1-2, with no clear D. Trimming cost V 6 bases and J 2 bases, with 7 bases left between them. The CDR3 totals 11 residues. The germline V gene has CDR1 DFQATT and CDR2 SNEGSKA (reference sequence). In DNA, the CDR3 is TGCAGTGCGAGGGCAAACTATGGCTACACCTTC. Amino acid sequence: CSARANYGYTF.

This chain connects TRBV6-1 to TRBJ2-1, with 9 bases fitting TRBD2. CDR3 size: 17 residues. Trimming took 3 bases from V and 4 from J; bases not matched to a gene: 10. Germline loops: CDR1 MNHNS, CDR2 SASEGT. The chain's CDR3 is CASSDQRKRGVYNEQFF. The CDR3 bases are TGTGCCAGCAGTGACCAGCGAAAGCGGGGGGTATACAATGAGCAGTTCTTC.

This chain connects TRBV7-3 to TRBJ2-3; 8 bases are a match to TRBD2. This CDR3 comprises 16 residues. The trim removed 2 bases at V and 0 bases at J, leaving 4 bases unmatched. CDR1 SGHTA and CDR2 FQGTGA come from the germline V gene. As DNA, the CDR3 is TGTGCCAGCAGCTTAGGGAGCGGGGGTAGCACAGATACGCAGTATTTT. Its translation is CASSLGSGGSTDTQYF.

This chain joins TRBV5-1 and TRBJ1-1; no clear D. CDR1 is SGHRS and CDR2 is YFSETQ in the germline V gene. V lost 2 bases to trimming and J lost 2 bases, with 7 bases between them. The CDR3 totals 13 residues. For the CDR3, the DNA is TGCGCCAGCAGCTTCGGCGGCAACACTGAAGCTTTCTTT. Translated: CASSFGGNTEAFF.

The chain links TRBV5-1 to TRBJ1-1; D gene unclear. Trimming removed 6 bases from V and 1 base from J, with 10 bases in between. The CDR3 consists of 13 residues. Germline values: CDR1 SGHRS, CDR2 YFSETQ. CDR3 sequence (DNA): TGCGCCAGCAACCCGGGTCCGAACACTGAAGCTTTCTTT. Translating it yields CASNPGPNTEAFF. The full variable domain, completed using reference TRBV5-1 and TRBJ1-1, is KAGVTQTPRYLIKTRGQQVTLSCSPISGHRSVSWYQQTPGQGLQFLFEYFSETQRNKGNFPGRFSGRQFSNSRSEMNVSTLELGDSALYLCASNPGPNTEAFFGQGTRLTVV.

The chain combines TRBV6-5 with TRBJ2-3; no clear D. Germline V CDR1 and CDR2: MNHEY, SVGAGI. Trimming took off 7 bases at V and 2 bases at J, with 4 bases between the two ends. The CDR3 runs 11 residues. The CDR3 DNA follows: TGTGCCAGCACGTACACAGATACGCAGTATTTT. Translated, it gives CASTYTDTQYF.

This clone was detected only once. The chain couples TRBV5-1 to TRBJ2-6; D is perhaps TRBD1 (6 bases). The V end lost 6 bases, the J end lost 0 bases, and 19 bases lay between the germline ends. Germline V gives CDR1 SGHRS, CDR2 YFSETQ. There are 18 residues in the CDR3. The CDR3 loop reads CASIGDAGAFSGANVLTF. The CDR3 nucleotides are TGCGCCAGCATTGGGGACGCAGGGGCCTTCTCTGGGGCCAACGTCCTGACTTTC.